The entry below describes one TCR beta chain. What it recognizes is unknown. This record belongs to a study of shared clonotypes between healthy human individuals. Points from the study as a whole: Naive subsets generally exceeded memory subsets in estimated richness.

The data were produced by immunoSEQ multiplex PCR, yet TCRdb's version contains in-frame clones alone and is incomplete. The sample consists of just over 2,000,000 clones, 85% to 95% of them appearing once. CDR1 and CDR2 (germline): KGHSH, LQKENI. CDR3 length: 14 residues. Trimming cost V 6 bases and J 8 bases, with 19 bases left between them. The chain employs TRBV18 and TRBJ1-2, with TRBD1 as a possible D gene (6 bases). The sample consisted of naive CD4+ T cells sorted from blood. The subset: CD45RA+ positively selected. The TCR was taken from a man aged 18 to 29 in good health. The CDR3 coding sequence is TGTGCCAGCTCCTCCGACAGGTCCCCTGGCGGCTACACCTTC. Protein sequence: CASSSDRSPGGYTF. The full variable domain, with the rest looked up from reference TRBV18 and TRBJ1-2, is NAGVMQNPRHLVRRRGQEARLRCSPMKGHSHVYWYRQLPEEGLKFMVYLQKENIIDESGMPKERFSAEFPKEGPSILRIQQVVRGDSAAYFCASSSDRSPGGYTFGSGTRLTVV.